This entry is about one T cell receptor (beta chain). The antigen remains undetermined. Method: immunoSEQ multiplex PCR; TCRdb's copy keeps in-frame clones and lacks some. The sample includes under 2,500,000 clones, approximately 96% seen only once; the top ten take 0.1% to 0.15%. The data were obtained in a study of shared clonotypes between healthy human individuals. The overall study: Three plates each covered CD4 naive and memory; CD8 naive two, CD8 memory one.

Trimming stripped 4 bases from V and 2 bases from J, with 11 bases between. Germline values: CDR1 GTSNPN, CDR2 SVGIG (reference sequence). CDR3 length: 13 amino acids. Study-wide results and caveats: Incompleteness in sorted-subset sequencing, despite large depth, was shown by rarefaction. When compared with the clonotypes that were shared by all four sorted-subset donors, the non-shared clonotypes turned out to have lower generation probabilities.

The receptor was derived from a young man in good health. The chain joins TRBV30 to TRBJ1-1; no reliable D call. Material for sequencing was naive CD4+ T cells sorted from blood. Noted subset: CD45RA+ positively selected. CDR3 DNA: TGTGCCTGGAACGACGGAGGAAACACTGAAGCTTTCTTT. Translating gives CAWNDGGNTEAFF.